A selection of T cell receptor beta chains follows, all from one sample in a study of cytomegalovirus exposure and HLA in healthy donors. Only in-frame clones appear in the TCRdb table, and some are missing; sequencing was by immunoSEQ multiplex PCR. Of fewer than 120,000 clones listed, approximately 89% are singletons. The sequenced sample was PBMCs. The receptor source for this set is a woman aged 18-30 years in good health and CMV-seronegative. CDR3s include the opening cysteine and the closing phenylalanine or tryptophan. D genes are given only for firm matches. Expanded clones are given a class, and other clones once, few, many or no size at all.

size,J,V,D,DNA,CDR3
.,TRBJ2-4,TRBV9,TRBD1,TGTGCCAGCAGCCCGACAGGGGTCGGAAACATTCAGTACTTC,CASSPTGVGNIQYF
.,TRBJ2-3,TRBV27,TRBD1,TGTGCCAGCAGTCCCGGACAGGGGACAGATACGCAGTATTTT,CASSPGQGTDTQYF
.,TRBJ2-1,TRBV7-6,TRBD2,TGTGCCAGCAGCTTGTTTGGTAGCGGGGGGTACAATGAGCAGTTCTTC,CASSLFGSGGYNEQFF
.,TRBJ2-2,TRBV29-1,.,TGCAGCGTTGCAGGGAACACCGGGGAGCTGTTTTTT,CSVAGNTGELFF
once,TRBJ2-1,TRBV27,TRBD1,TGTGCCAGCAGTTTTTCTCCCGGGACAGGGTTTCTTTACAATGAGCAGTTCTTC,CASSFSPGTGFLYNEQFF
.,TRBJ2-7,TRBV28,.,TGTGCCAGCAGCCCGCTACTTAATTCCAACGAGCAGTACTTC,CASSPLLNSNEQYF
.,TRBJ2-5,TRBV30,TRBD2,TGTGCCTGGAACCCACTAGCGGCCCAAGAGACCCAGTACTTC,CAWNPLAAQETQYF
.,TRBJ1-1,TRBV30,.,TGTGCCTGGAAAACTTACACTGAAGCTTTCTTT,CAWKTYTEAFF
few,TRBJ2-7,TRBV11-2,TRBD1,TGTGCCAGCTACCCGGGACAGGGGTTTAACGAGCAGTACTTC,CASYPGQGFNEQYF
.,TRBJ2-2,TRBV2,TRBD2,TGTGCCTCAGGGCGGGGGGAGAACACCGGGGAGCTGTTTTTT,CASGRGENTGELFF
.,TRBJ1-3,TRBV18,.,TGTGCCAGCTCACCTACCACAGACTCTGGAAACACCATATATTTT,CASSPTTDSGNTIYF
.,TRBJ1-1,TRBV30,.,TGTGCCTGGAGTGAACCAGGGGCGGCTTTCTTT,CAWSEPGAAFF
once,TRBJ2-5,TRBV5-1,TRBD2,TGCGCCAGCAGTTCGGGACTAGCGGTAGAGACCCAGTACTTC,CASSSGLAVETQYF
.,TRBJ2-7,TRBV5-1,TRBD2,TGCGCCAGCAGCTTGGCTAGCGGGAGCCGGGAGCAGTACTTC,CASSLASGSREQYF
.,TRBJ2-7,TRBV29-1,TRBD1,TGCAGCGTTGAAGGGTCTTACGGCGCCCCGGGACAGAGCTACGAGCAGTACTTC,CSVEGSYGAPGQSYEQYF
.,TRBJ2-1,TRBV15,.,TGTGCCACCAGCAGAGATCCGGCCTACAATGAGCAGTTCTTC,CATSRDPAYNEQFF
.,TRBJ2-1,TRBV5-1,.,TGCGCCAGCAGCCTTGGTTTAAGCGATCTTTTCTACAATGAGCAGTTCTTC,CASSLGLSDLFYNEQFF
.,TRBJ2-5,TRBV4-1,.,TGCGCCAGCAGCCAAGTTTCAGGGGAGGAGACCCAGTACTTC,CASSQVSGEETQYF
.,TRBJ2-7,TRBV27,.,TGTGCCAGCAGTTCAGGCTACGAGCAGTACTTC,CASSSGYEQYF
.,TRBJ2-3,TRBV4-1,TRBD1,TGCGCCAGCAGCCAAGCGCCAGGGGGCATTACAGATACGCAGTATTTT,CASSQAPGGITDTQYF
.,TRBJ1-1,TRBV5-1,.,TGCGCCAGCAGCGAGCCGACAGAGAACACTGAAGCTTTCTTT,CASSEPTENTEAFF
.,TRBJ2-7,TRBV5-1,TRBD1,TGCGCCAGCAGCTCCGGGACAGGGGGCTACGAGCAGTACTTC,CASSSGTGGYEQYF
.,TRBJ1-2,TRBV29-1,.,TGCAGCACCCGAATTGGGGACTTCTATGGCTACACCTTC,CSTRIGDFYGYTF
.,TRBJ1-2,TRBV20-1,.,TGCAGTGCTAGAGAGGCGGGGCCCCTTACCTTC,CSAREAGPLTF
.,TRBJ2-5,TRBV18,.,TGTGCCAGCTCCTACGGGGCGGCGGGGGAGACCCAGTACTTC,CASSYGAAGETQYF
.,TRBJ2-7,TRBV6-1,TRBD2,TGTGCCAGCAGTGGACTAGCGGTGCCCTCCTACGAGCAGTACTTC,CASSGLAVPSYEQYF
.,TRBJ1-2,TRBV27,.,TGTGCCAGCAGTTTCTTGGCCGACAGTAACTATGGCTACACCTTC,CASSFLADSNYGYTF
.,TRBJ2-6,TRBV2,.,TGTGCCAGCGATCCTACTCGACAGAACTCTGGGGCCAACGTCCTGACTTTC,CASDPTRQNSGANVLTF
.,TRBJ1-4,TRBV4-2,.,TGTGCCAGCAGCCAAGTGACAGGTTCTAATGAAAAACTGTTTTTT,CASSQVTGSNEKLFF
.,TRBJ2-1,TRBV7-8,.,TGTGCCAGCAGCTCCTACTCCTACAATGAGCAGTTCTTC,CASSSYSYNEQFF
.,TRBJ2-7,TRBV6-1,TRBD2,TGTGCCAGCAGGGAACTAGCGGATAGCTACGAGCAGTACTTC,CASRELADSYEQYF
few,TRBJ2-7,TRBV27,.,TGTGCCAGCAGTCCATGGACAGCCTACGAGCAGTACTTC,CASSPWTAYEQYF
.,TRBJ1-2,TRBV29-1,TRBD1,TGCAGCGGCACTGAAGCGAGGGGGCTTGTAGGAGGCTACACCTTC,CSGTEARGLVGGYTF
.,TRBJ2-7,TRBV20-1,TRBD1,TGCAGTGCTAGGACAGGGGTCGAGCAGTACTTC,CSARTGVEQYF
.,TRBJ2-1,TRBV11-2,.,TGTGCCAGCAGCTTAGCTAGGCCGGGAGATGAGCAGTTCTTC,CASSLARPGDEQFF
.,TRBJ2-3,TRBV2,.,TGTGCCAGCAGCCCTATCGCGGGGTCTCACACAGATACGCAGTATTTT,CASSPIAGSHTDTQYF
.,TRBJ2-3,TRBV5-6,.,TGTGCCAGCAGCTTGTTGGCCCGGCCAGCGACAGATACGCAGTATTTT,CASSLLARPATDTQYF
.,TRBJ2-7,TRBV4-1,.,TGCGCCAGCAGCCAAGAACAGCAACCCCCCTACGAGCAGTACTTC,CASSQEQQPPYEQYF
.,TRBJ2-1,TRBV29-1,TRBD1,TGCAGCGTTGAGGGGGACAGGTCGTACAATGAGCAGTTCTTC,CSVEGDRSYNEQFF
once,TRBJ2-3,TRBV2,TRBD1,TGTGCCAGTAAGGGACAGGGGAAAGGTACGCAGTATTTT,CASKGQGKGTQYF